The 14 T cell receptor beta chains listed next were all sequenced from one sample in a study of cytomegalovirus exposure and HLA in healthy donors. Use of 60 Vbeta and 13 Jbeta primers characterized the PCR. Clones were sequenced by immunoSEQ multiplex PCR, and TCRdb holds only the in-frame ones, with some missing. Recorded for this sample: about 41,000 clones. Sequenced material: PBMCs. The receptors originated from a man aged 25 to 45 in good health and CMV-seronegative.

The gene calls are TRBV6-5 and TRBJ2-7, with 8 bases that match TRBD1. Germline CDR1 reads MNHEY; CDR2 reads SVGAGI. V lost 0 bases to trimming and J lost 5 bases; unmatched junction nucleotides: 0. CDR3 length: 13 residues. The CDR3 protein is CASSYSDRDEQYF. CDR3 sequence (DNA): TGTGCCAGCAGTTACTCGGACAGGGACGAGCAGTACTTC.

The chain carries TRBV6-5 and TRBJ1-2; D is possibly TRBD1 (6 bases). There are 15 residues in the CDR3. Germline V gene lookup returns CDR1 MNHEY and CDR2 SVGAGI. The ends were cut back, 3 bases at V and 1 base at J, with 12 bases in the middle. CDR3 coding DNA: TGTGCCAGCAGTTATATAACAGGGAATAACTATGGCTACACCTTC. The encoded protein is CASSYITGNNYGYTF.

V gene TRBV18 combines with J gene TRBJ1-2, with 7 bases aligning to TRBD1. Germline trimming cut 4 bases from V and 6 bases from J; bases unmatched to any gene: 8. The CDR3 extends over 14 amino acids. From germline, CDR1 is KGHSH and CDR2 LQKENI. CDR3 in amino acids: CASSLGDRVHGYTF. The CDR3 nucleotides are TGTGCCAGCTCACTGGGAGACAGGGTCCATGGCTACACCTTC.

The genes are TRBV14 and TRBJ2-3; D remains ambiguous. Germline V lookup: CDR1 SGHDN, CDR2 FVKESK. The V end was cut by 1 base, the J end by 2 bases, with 7 bases between. The CDR3 is 14 residues long. The DNA of the CDR3 is TGTGCCAGCAGCCAAGCCGCGGTCACAGATACGCAGTATTTT. Encoded protein: CASSQAAVTDTQYF.

This chain joins TRBV9 and TRBJ2-1; D might be TRBD2 (6 bases). This CDR3 has 11 amino acids. V was clipped by 7 bases and J by 10 bases, with 12 bases between them. Germline CDR1 SGDLS, CDR2 YYNGEE. The CDR3, as DNA: TGTGCCAGCGGGTCGGCGGGGGAGCAGTTCTTC. It specifies CASGSAGEQFF.

The gene calls are TRBV27 and TRBJ2-7, with D tentatively TRBD1 (5 bases). The CDR3 consists of 12 residues. Trimming removed 9 bases from V and 4 bases from J, with 13 bases in between. CDR1 is MNHEY and CDR2 is SMNVEV in the germline V gene (reference sequence). CDR3 sequence (DNA): TGTGCCAGTCATACGGCAGGGTACGAGCAGTACTTC. Translation: CASHTAGYEQYF.

This chain links TRBV27 with TRBJ2-7; TRBD2 is a possible D gene (5 bases). The germline V and J ends were trimmed by 5 bases and 0 bases, with 14 bases remaining between them. The CDR3 is 15 residues long. Germline V gives CDR1 MNHEY, CDR2 SMNVEV (reference sequence). This CDR3 is CASSQALSGSYEQYF. In DNA form, the CDR3 reads TGTGCCAGCAGTCAAGCTTTGAGCGGCTCCTACGAGCAGTACTTC.

This chain joins TRBV9 and TRBJ2-2, with TRBD1 matching over 7 bases. This CDR3 contains 16 residues. The V and J ends lost 0 bases and 4 bases, in that order; junction bases with no gene match: 6. The germline V gene encodes CDR1 SGDLS and CDR2 YYNGEE. CDR3 nucleotide sequence: TGTGCCAGCAGCGTAGAAGGGGGCTCAACCACCGGGGAGCTGTTTTTT. Its translation: CASSVEGGSTTGELFF.

The CDR3 is CASSQGGWTDTYEQYF. In DNA form, the CDR3 reads TGCGCCAGCAGCCAAGGGGGCTGGACGGATACCTACGAGCAGTACTTC. This chain uses TRBV4-1 with TRBJ2-7, with D possibly TRBD1 on 5 matching bases. The CDR3 length is 16 residues. Trimming shortened V by 1 base and J by 2 bases, and 15 bases separated the two germline ends. The germline V gene encodes CDR1 MGHRA and CDR2 YSYEKL.

The chain carries TRBV10-3 and TRBJ2-3; D uncertain. The V gene lost 4 bases and the J gene lost 4 bases, with 12 bases spanning the gap. This CDR3 has 14 amino acids. Germline V gene data show CDR1 as ENHRY and CDR2 as SYGVKD. The CDR3 here is CAISAATVADTQYF. CDR3 nucleotides: TGTGCCATCAGTGCCGCTACAGTGGCAGATACGCAGTATTTT.

The chain employs TRBV15 and TRBJ2-4; 9 nucleotides align to TRBD1. Per germline, CDR1 LNHNV and CDR2 YYDKDF (reference sequence). J gave up 7 bases and V 9 bases, and 10 bases lay outside the gene matches. CDR3 size: 14 residues. This chain's CDR3 is CATRTGEEKNIQYF. The CDR3 bases are TGTGCCACGAGGACAGGGGAGGAGAAGAACATTCAGTACTTC.

The CDR3 loop reads CASQGDRAHGYTF. In nucleotides, the CDR3 is TGTGCCAGTCAAGGAGACAGGGCGCATGGCTACACCTTC. The V gene is TRBV6-5, the J gene TRBJ1-2, with TRBD1 matching over 7 bases. This CDR3 has 13 residues. The V gene's germline CDR1 is MNHEY and CDR2 SVGAGI. Germline trimming cut 9 bases from V and 6 bases from J; bases unmatched to any gene: 10.

The V and J genes are TRBV19 and TRBJ2-5; tentatively, D is TRBD1 (6 bases). V lost 5 bases and J 5 bases, leaving 15 bases between the germline ends. This CDR3 comprises 14 residues. Germline CDR1 is LNHDA and CDR2 is SQIVND (reference sequence). In nucleotides, the CDR3 is TGTGCCAGTAGTCCTGGACAGTCGGGGGAGACCCAGTACTTC. Residues: CASSPGQSGETQYF.

The chain joins TRBV4-1 to TRBJ1-5; D is undetermined. Per germline, CDR1 MGHRA and CDR2 YSYEKL. The CDR3 contains 16 residues. V shed 1 base and J shed 0 bases, with 10 bases lying between them. The CDR3 DNA reads TGCGCCAGCAGCCAAGTCACCGGTTCTAGCAATCAGCCCCAGCATTTT. Protein product: CASSQVTGSSNQPQHF.